The TCR beta chain under discussion was sequenced for a study of blood T cell repertoires in COVID-19. Profiled with immunoSEQ multiplex PCR; TCRdb holds only in-frame clones, not every one. The sample yields 200,000 to 300,000 clones, over 75% seen once. Participants were placed into cohorts based on the clinical history they reported. Two consecutive negative NP/OP PCR tests, clearance, or resolved symptoms defined Cohort 3 recovery. The TCR originated in a man aged 35-49 years who had recovered from COVID-19. Sequenced material: PBMCs or T cells enriched from blood (not recorded which).

The CDR3 nucleotides are TGCAGCGTTCAAGTAAGCGGCAATCAGCCCCAGCATTTT. Its protein product is CSVQVSGNQPQHF. This chain connects TRBV29-1 to TRBJ1-5; D is undetermined. CDR3 length: 13 residues. With 5 bases removed from V and 2 bases from J, the gap between germline ends came to 10 bases. Germline CDR1 reads SQVTM; CDR2 reads ANQGSEA.